The rows below give T cell receptor beta chains drawn from one sample of a study of T cells in Graves' hyperthyroidism and ophthalmopathy. TCRdb ran MiXCR on the multiplex PCR reads and lists one entry per CDR3 protein. The sample shows approximately 600,000 distinct CDR3 sequences, roughly 20% of them seen only once. The sample comprised blood. These receptors all come from a man aged 25-40 years with Graves' ophthalmopathy. Both conserved end residues are part of each CDR3. The order of the fields is J gene, D gene, clone size, V gene, CDR3 DNA, CDR3 protein. The D gene is left open where the match is weak. Expanded clones are given a class, and other clones once, few, many or no size at all.

j_gene: TRBJ1-1
d_gene: .
abundance: many
v_gene: TRBV5-1
CDR3nt: TGCGCCAGCAGACGGGAACCCACTGAAGCTTTCTTT
CDR3aa: CASRREPTEAFF

j_gene: TRBJ1-5
d_gene: .
abundance: .
v_gene: TRBV7-8
CDR3nt: TGTGCCAGCAGCTTAACGGGACGGTATAGCAATCAGCCCCAGCATTTT
CDR3aa: CASSLTGRYSNQPQHF

j_gene: TRBJ2-7
d_gene: TRBD1
abundance: .
v_gene: TRBV5-5
CDR3nt: TGTGCCAGCAGCTTCTGGGACAGCTACGAGCAGTACTTC
CDR3aa: CASSFWDSYEQYF

j_gene: TRBJ2-7
d_gene: .
abundance: few
v_gene: TRBV7-9
CDR3nt: TGTGCCAGTCTCCAGGGCGGCTCCTACGAGCAGTACTTC
CDR3aa: CASLQGGSYEQYF

j_gene: TRBJ2-7
d_gene: TRBD1
abundance: .
v_gene: TRBV12-3/TRBV12-4
CDR3nt: TGTGTCAGCAGTTTATCCCGACAGGGAAGGAACGAGCAGTACTTC
CDR3aa: CVSSLSRQGRNEQYF

j_gene: TRBJ1-1
d_gene: .
abundance: few
v_gene: TRBV20-1
CDR3nt: TGCAGTGCTAGGGGTCCGGGACACCCCAACACTGAAGCTTTCTTT
CDR3aa: CSARGPGHPNTEAFF

j_gene: TRBJ2-5
d_gene: .
abundance: few
v_gene: TRBV9
CDR3nt: TGTGCCAGCAGCGTAGGGGCGGAGGCTAAAGAGACCCAGTACTTC
CDR3aa: CASSVGAEAKETQYF

j_gene: TRBJ1-6
d_gene: .
abundance: many
v_gene: TRBV3-1
CDR3nt: TGTGCCAGCAGCCAAAGGGACCGAGATTCACCCCTCCACTTT
CDR3aa: CASSQRDRDSPLHF

j_gene: TRBJ1-4
d_gene: .
abundance: .
v_gene: TRBV6-1
CDR3nt: TGTGCCAGCAGGACAACAGCTGGGGGTGAAAAACTGTTTTTT
CDR3aa: CASRTTAGGEKLFF

j_gene: TRBJ2-5
d_gene: .
abundance: many
v_gene: TRBV2
CDR3nt: TGTGCCAGCACTCCTAGCACCCAAGAGACCCAGTACTTC
CDR3aa: CASTPSTQETQYF

j_gene: TRBJ2-5
d_gene: .
abundance: many
v_gene: TRBV11-3
CDR3nt: TGTGCCAGCAGCCCCCCCGTTGAAGAGACCCAGTACTTC
CDR3aa: CASSPPVEETQYF

j_gene: TRBJ1-2
d_gene: .
abundance: few
v_gene: TRBV6-2/TRBV6-3
CDR3nt: TGTGCCAGCAGTTACTCTACAAGGACAATTAACTATGGCTACACCTTC
CDR3aa: CASSYSTRTINYGYTF

j_gene: TRBJ2-2
d_gene: .
abundance: .
v_gene: TRBV28
CDR3nt: TGTGCCAGCAGTCCCACCCCTCGGAGGGACACCGGGGAGCTGTTTTTT
CDR3aa: CASSPTPRRDTGELFF

j_gene: TRBJ2-5
d_gene: .
abundance: .
v_gene: TRBV5-1
CDR3nt: TGCGCCAGCAGCTTGGGGACAGAAATCCAAGAGACCCAGTACTTC
CDR3aa: CASSLGTEIQETQYF

j_gene: TRBJ2-1
d_gene: TRBD2
abundance: few
v_gene: TRBV4-1
CDR3nt: TGCGCCAGCAGCCAAGATCCACTAGCGGGAGCACGGAATGAGCAGTTCTTC
CDR3aa: CASSQDPLAGARNEQFF

j_gene: TRBJ2-7
d_gene: .
abundance: once
v_gene: TRBV20-1
CDR3nt: TGCAGTGCTAGAGATACAGGGGGCGAGACTAGCGCGTACTACGAGCAGTACTTC
CDR3aa: CSARDTGGETSAYYEQYF

j_gene: TRBJ2-7
d_gene: .
abundance: few
v_gene: TRBV28
CDR3nt: TGTGCCAGCAGTTCTGGACATATTCCGTACGAGCAGTACTTC
CDR3aa: CASSSGHIPYEQYF

j_gene: TRBJ2-3
d_gene: .
abundance: .
v_gene: TRBV6-2/TRBV6-3
CDR3nt: TGTGCCAGCAGAACTACCGCAGATACGCAGTATTTT
CDR3aa: CASRTTADTQYF

j_gene: TRBJ2-7
d_gene: TRBD1
abundance: many
v_gene: TRBV30
CDR3nt: TGTGCCTGGAGTACCCCCGGACAGGGCGCCTACGAGCAGTACTTC
CDR3aa: CAWSTPGQGAYEQYF

j_gene: TRBJ2-1
d_gene: TRBD2
abundance: .
v_gene: TRBV12-3/TRBV12-4
CDR3nt: TGTGCCAGCATCTATAGCGGGAGGGGGTACAATGAGCAGTTCTTC
CDR3aa: CASIYSGRGYNEQFF

j_gene: TRBJ2-5
d_gene: .
abundance: few
v_gene: TRBV5-4
CDR3nt: TGTGCCAGCAGCTCATCTGACGAGACCCAGTACTTC
CDR3aa: CASSSSDETQYF

j_gene: TRBJ2-7
d_gene: .
abundance: few
v_gene: TRBV15
CDR3nt: TGTGCCACCAGCAGAGGGGGCGCGTGGAAGGGGAACGAGCAGTACTTC
CDR3aa: CATSRGGAWKGNEQYF

j_gene: TRBJ2-7
d_gene: .
abundance: once
v_gene: TRBV4-1
CDR3nt: TGCGCCAGCAGCCAAGATGGGACTCCCTCCTACGAGCAGTACTTC
CDR3aa: CASSQDGTPSYEQYF

j_gene: TRBJ2-7
d_gene: .
abundance: .
v_gene: TRBV9
CDR3nt: TGTGCCAGCAGCGTAGCTAGCGATCTCTCCTACGAGCAGTACTTC
CDR3aa: CASSVASDLSYEQYF

j_gene: TRBJ2-3
d_gene: .
abundance: many
v_gene: TRBV3-1
CDR3nt: TGTGCCAGCAGCCAAGAGGCGACGGGGAGCACAGATACGCAGTATTTT
CDR3aa: CASSQEATGSTDTQYF

j_gene: TRBJ2-7
d_gene: .
abundance: .
v_gene: TRBV20-1
CDR3nt: TGCAGTGCTAGAGAGTCTAGCTCCTACGAGCAGTACTTC
CDR3aa: CSARESSSYEQYF

j_gene: TRBJ2-3
d_gene: .
abundance: .
v_gene: TRBV6-1
CDR3nt: TGTGCCAGCAGTGAAGCTTTCGGACAGAGCACAGATACGCAGTATTTT
CDR3aa: CASSEAFGQSTDTQYF

j_gene: TRBJ1-5
d_gene: .
abundance: many
v_gene: TRBV30
CDR3nt: TGTGCCTGGAGTGTACTCAAGGGAAAAAATCAGCCCCAGCATTTT
CDR3aa: CAWSVLKGKNQPQHF

j_gene: TRBJ2-3
d_gene: .
abundance: .
v_gene: TRBV7-9
CDR3nt: TGTGCCAGCAGCTTAGAGACCTCCCGGGACGGCCTGCTCACAGATACGCAGTATTTT
CDR3aa: CASSLETSRDGLLTDTQYF

j_gene: TRBJ2-4
d_gene: .
abundance: few
v_gene: TRBV11-2
CDR3nt: TGTGCCAGCAGCTTATCGTTCCCGGAAGGAGCCAAAAACATTCAGTACTTC
CDR3aa: CASSLSFPEGAKNIQYF

j_gene: TRBJ1-6
d_gene: .
abundance: .
v_gene: TRBV11-2
CDR3nt: TGTGCCAGCAGCTCGGACTTGTTTTCACCCCTCCACTTT
CDR3aa: CASSSDLFSPLHF

j_gene: TRBJ1-1
d_gene: TRBD1
abundance: few
v_gene: TRBV6-5
CDR3nt: TGTGCCAGCAGTTACTCCGGGACAGGGAAGACTGAAGCTTTCTTT
CDR3aa: CASSYSGTGKTEAFF

j_gene: TRBJ2-1
d_gene: TRBD2
abundance: many
v_gene: TRBV11-2
CDR3nt: TGTGCCAGCAGCCTTAGCGGGAGTTTCAATGAGCAGTTCTTC
CDR3aa: CASSLSGSFNEQFF

j_gene: TRBJ2-7
d_gene: .
abundance: few
v_gene: TRBV5-4
CDR3nt: TGTGCCAGCAGCTTGGAAGACGGAGAGTCCGAGCAGTACTTC
CDR3aa: CASSLEDGESEQYF

j_gene: TRBJ2-5
d_gene: TRBD2
abundance: many
v_gene: TRBV20-1
CDR3nt: TGCAGTGCTCGAGGACTAGCGGAACCTCAGGAGACCCAGTACTTC
CDR3aa: CSARGLAEPQETQYF

j_gene: TRBJ1-6
d_gene: .
abundance: .
v_gene: TRBV28
CDR3nt: TGTGCCAGCAGTTTGGGCCCCGTCCCAGAGAGCTCCTATAATTCACCCCTCCACTTT
CDR3aa: CASSLGPVPESSYNSPLHF

j_gene: TRBJ2-5
d_gene: TRBD2
abundance: .
v_gene: TRBV7-9
CDR3nt: TGTGCCAGCAGCTTGCGGGAGACCGGAGAGACCCAGTACTTC
CDR3aa: CASSLRETGETQYF

j_gene: TRBJ2-7
d_gene: TRBD1
abundance: many
v_gene: TRBV7-2
CDR3nt: TGTGCCAGCAGCGCCGGGACAGGGGGCTCCTACGAGCAGTACTTC
CDR3aa: CASSAGTGGSYEQYF

j_gene: TRBJ2-5
d_gene: .
abundance: .
v_gene: TRBV7-9
CDR3nt: TGTGCCAGCAGCTCCCCAGCATGGGGCCGGGAGACCCAGTACTTC
CDR3aa: CASSSPAWGRETQYF

j_gene: TRBJ2-1
d_gene: .
abundance: .
v_gene: TRBV20-1
CDR3nt: TGCAGTGCTGCAGGGACACGCAATGAGCAGTTCTTC
CDR3aa: CSAAGTRNEQFF

j_gene: TRBJ1-1
d_gene: TRBD1
abundance: .
v_gene: TRBV12-3/TRBV12-4
CDR3nt: TGTGCCGATGGGACAGGGGACTTGCGGGCTTTCTTT
CDR3aa: CADGTGDLRAFF

j_gene: TRBJ2-2
d_gene: TRBD2
abundance: few
v_gene: TRBV29-1
CDR3nt: TGCAGCGTCGCTATAGCGGGACTCGGCGGGGAGCTGTTTTTT
CDR3aa: CSVAIAGLGGELFF

j_gene: TRBJ2-5
d_gene: .
abundance: .
v_gene: TRBV27
CDR3nt: TGTGCCAGCAGTTCTAGATCCCAAGAGACCCAGTACTTC
CDR3aa: CASSSRSQETQYF

j_gene: TRBJ1-2
d_gene: .
abundance: many
v_gene: TRBV12-3/TRBV12-4
CDR3nt: TGTGCCAGCAGTCTTGGACAGAAGGATGGCTACACCTTC
CDR3aa: CASSLGQKDGYTF

j_gene: TRBJ1-2
d_gene: .
abundance: many
v_gene: TRBV28
CDR3nt: TGTGCCAGCAGTCTCCGCTGGGATGGCTACACCTTC
CDR3aa: CASSLRWDGYTF

j_gene: TRBJ1-5
d_gene: .
abundance: .
v_gene: TRBV19
CDR3nt: TGTGCCAGTAGTATAGGACAGATCGGTCATCAGCCCCAGCATTTT
CDR3aa: CASSIGQIGHQPQHF

j_gene: TRBJ2-1
d_gene: TRBD2
abundance: many
v_gene: TRBV7-2
CDR3nt: TGTGCCAGCAGCTTGTGGGCGGGAGGTGGGAATGAGCAGTTCTTC
CDR3aa: CASSLWAGGGNEQFF